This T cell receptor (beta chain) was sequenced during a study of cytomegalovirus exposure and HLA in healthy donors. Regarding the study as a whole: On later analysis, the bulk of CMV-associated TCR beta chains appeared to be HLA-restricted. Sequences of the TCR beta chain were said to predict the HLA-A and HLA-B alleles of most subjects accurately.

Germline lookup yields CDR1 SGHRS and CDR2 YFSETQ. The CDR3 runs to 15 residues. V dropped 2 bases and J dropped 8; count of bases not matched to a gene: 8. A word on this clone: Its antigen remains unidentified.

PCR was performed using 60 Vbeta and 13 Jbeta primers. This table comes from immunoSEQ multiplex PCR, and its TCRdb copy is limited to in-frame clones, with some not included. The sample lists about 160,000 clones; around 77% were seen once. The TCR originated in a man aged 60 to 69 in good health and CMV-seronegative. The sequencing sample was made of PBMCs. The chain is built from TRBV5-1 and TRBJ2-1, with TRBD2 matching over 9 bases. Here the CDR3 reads CASSFTSGLADEQFF. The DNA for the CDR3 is TGCGCCAGCAGCTTCACTAGCGGGCTAGCGGATGAGCAGTTCTTC. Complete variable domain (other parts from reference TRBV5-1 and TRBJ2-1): KAGVTQTPRYLIKTRGQQVTLSCSPISGHRSVSWYQQTPGQGLQFLFEYFSETQRNKGNFPGRFSGRQFSNSRSEMNVSTLELGDSALYLCASSFTSGLADEQFFGPGTRLTVL.